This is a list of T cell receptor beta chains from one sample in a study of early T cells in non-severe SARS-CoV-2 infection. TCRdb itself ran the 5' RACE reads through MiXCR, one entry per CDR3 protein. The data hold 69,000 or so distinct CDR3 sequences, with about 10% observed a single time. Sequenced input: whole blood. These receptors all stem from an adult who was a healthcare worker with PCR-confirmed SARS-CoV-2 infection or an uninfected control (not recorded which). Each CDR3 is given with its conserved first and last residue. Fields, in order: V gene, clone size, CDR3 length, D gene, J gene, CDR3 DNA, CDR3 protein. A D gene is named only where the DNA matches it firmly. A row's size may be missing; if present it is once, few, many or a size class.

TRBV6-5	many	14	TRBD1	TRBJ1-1	TGTGCCAGCAGTTCCCGGGGGACAGTATCTGAAGCTTTCTTT	CASSSRGTVSEAFF
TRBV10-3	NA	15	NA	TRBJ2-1	TGTGCCATCAGAGGGGGGGCCCCATCGTACAATGAGCAGTTCTTC	CAIRGGAPSYNEQFF
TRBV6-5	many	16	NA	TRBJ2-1	TGTGCCAGCAGTTACTCATCGGGGGCCATTTACAATGAGCAGTTCTTC	CASSYSSGAIYNEQFF
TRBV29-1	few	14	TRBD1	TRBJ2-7	TGCAGCGTTGTACCCGCCGCAGGGGGCGACGAGCAGTACTTC	CSVVPAAGGDEQYF
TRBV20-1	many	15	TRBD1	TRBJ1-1	TGCAGTGCTAGGAGGAACAGGGGGTGGGACACTGAAGCTTTCTTT	CSARRNRGWDTEAFF
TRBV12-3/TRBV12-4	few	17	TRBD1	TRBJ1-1	TGTGCCAGCAGTCTCCAGACAGGGGGCCTGATGAACACTGAAGCTTTCTTT	CASSLQTGGLMNTEAFF
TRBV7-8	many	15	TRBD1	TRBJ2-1	TGTGCCAGCAGCGACTACAGGGGGCGCGGGATTCGGCAGTTCTTC	CASSDYRGRGIRQFF
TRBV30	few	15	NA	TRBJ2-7	TGTGCCTACGTCGCTCTCCGGGGAAGCTCCTACGAGCAGTACTTC	CAYVALRGSSYEQYF
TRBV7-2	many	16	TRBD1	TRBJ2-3	TGTGCCAGCAGCCGGGACAGGGACGCTAGCACAGATACGCAGTATTTT	CASSRDRDASTDTQYF
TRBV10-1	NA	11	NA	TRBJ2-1	TGCGCCAGCAGTAGGGGGAGCGACGTATTCTTC	CASSRGSDVFF
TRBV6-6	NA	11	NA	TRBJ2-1	TGTGCCAGCAGCTGGGTAAATGAGCAGTTCTTC	CASSWVNEQFF
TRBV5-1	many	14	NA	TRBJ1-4	TGCGCCAGCAGAACGGGACGGACGAATGAAAAACTGTTTTTT	CASRTGRTNEKLFF
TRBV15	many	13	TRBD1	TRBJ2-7	TGTGCCACCAGTATACAGGGACAGGGCGAGCAGTACTTC	CATSIQGQGEQYF
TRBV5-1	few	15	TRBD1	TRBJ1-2	TGCGCCAGCAGCTTGGAGACAGGGGGCTTCTATGGCTACACCTTC	CASSLETGGFYGYTF
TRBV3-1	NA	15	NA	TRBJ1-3	TGTGCCAGCAGCCCAAGTGGATTTACTGGAAACACCATATATTTT	CASSPSGFTGNTIYF
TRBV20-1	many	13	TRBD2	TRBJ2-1	TGCAGTGCAAATAGCGGGAGCTTCAATGAGCAGTTCTTC	CSANSGSFNEQFF
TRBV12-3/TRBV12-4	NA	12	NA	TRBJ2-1	TGTGCCAGCAGTTTAGATAACGGCAGGCCCAGGTTC	CASSLDNGRPRF
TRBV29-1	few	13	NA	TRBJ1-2	TGCAGCGTTGTTTGGGCGGATGGATATGGCTACACCTTC	CSVVWADGYGYTF
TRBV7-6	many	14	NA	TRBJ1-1	TGTGCCAGCAGCTTGGGGGGCCGGAACACTGAAGCTTTCTTT	CASSLGGRNTEAFF
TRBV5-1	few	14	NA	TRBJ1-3	TGCGCCAGCAGCTTGGAGGGCTCTGGAAACACCATATATTTT	CASSLEGSGNTIYF
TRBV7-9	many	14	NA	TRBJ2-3	TGTGCCAGCAGCCCTTCCCACACCACAGATACGCAGTATTTT	CASSPSHTTDTQYF
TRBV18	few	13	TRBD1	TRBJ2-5	TGTGCCAGCTCACCGGGACAGCAAGAGACCCAGTACTTC	CASSPGQQETQYF
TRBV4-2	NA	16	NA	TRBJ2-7	TGTGCCAGCAGCCAGTCCGGCAGGGTGGGTTCCTACGAGCAGTACTTC	CASSQSGRVGSYEQYF
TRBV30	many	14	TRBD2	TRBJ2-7	TGTGCCTGGACTCCCATAACGGGAGGCTACGAGCAGTACTTC	CAWTPITGGYEQYF
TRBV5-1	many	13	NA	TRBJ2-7	TGCGCCAGTAGGGCGAGCTTCGCCTACGAGCAGTACTTC	CASRASFAYEQYF
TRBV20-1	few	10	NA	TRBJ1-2	TGCAGTGCTAGAAGGAGTGGCTACACCTTC	CSARRSGYTF
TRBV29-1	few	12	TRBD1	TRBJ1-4	TGCAGCGCCGGACAGGGGAATGAAAAACTGTTTTTT	CSAGQGNEKLFF
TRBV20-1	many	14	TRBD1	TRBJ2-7	TGCAGTGCCAAAATCAGGGGGACGGCCTACGAGCAGTACTTC	CSAKIRGTAYEQYF
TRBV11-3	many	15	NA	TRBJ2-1	TGTGCCAGCAGCGTTTCAGCGGGCTTTTCCAATGAGCAGTTCTTC	CASSVSAGFSNEQFF
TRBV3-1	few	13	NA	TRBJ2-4	TGTGCCAGCAGCCAAGTAAGGGGCGGCATTCAGTACTTC	CASSQVRGGIQYF
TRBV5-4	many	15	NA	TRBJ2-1	TGTGCCAGCAGCTTGCGGCTGAGCTCCTACAATGAGCAGTTCTTC	CASSLRLSSYNEQFF
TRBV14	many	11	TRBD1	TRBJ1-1	TGTGCCAGCAGCCAGACAGGGAAAGCTTTCTTT	CASSQTGKAFF
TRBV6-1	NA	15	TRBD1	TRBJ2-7	TGTGCCAGCAGTCACCCAACGACAGGGTCCTACGAGCAGTACTTC	CASSHPTTGSYEQYF
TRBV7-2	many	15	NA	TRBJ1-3	TGTGCCAGCAGCCCCGAGGGGCAGGGAGGAAACACCATATATTTT	CASSPEGQGGNTIYF
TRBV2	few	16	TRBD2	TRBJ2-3	TGTGCCAGCAGCGCTGATACTAGCGGTGGCACAGATACGCAGTATTTT	CASSADTSGGTDTQYF
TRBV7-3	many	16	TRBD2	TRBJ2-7	TGTGCCAGCAGCCTCCTGCCCGGGAGGGCCGGGGACGAGCAGTACTTC	CASSLLPGRAGDEQYF
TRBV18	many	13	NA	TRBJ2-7	TGTGCCAGCTCACCATGGGGTTCCTACGAGCAGTACTTC	CASSPWGSYEQYF
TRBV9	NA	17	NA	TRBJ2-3	TGTGCCAGCAGCGTAGTGAGGTGGATAGGTAAGGGGGATACGCAGTATTTT	CASSVVRWIGKGDTQYF
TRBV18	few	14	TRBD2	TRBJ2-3	TGTGCCAGCTCACCGGGACTAGCAGGTGATACGCAGTATTTT	CASSPGLAGDTQYF
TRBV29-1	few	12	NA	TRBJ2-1	TGCAGCGTTGATCCCAATTACAATGAGCAGTTCTTC	CSVDPNYNEQFF